Listed here is a single T cell receptor beta chain. The data originate from a study of technical replicates of blood from a handful of donors. This CDR3 has 12 residues. V lost 6 bases, J lost 5 bases, and 10 bases lay in between. Germline V lookup: CDR1 MDHEN, CDR2 SYDVKM. Produced via immunoSEQ multiplex PCR; TCRdb's table is partial and in-frame only. The table shows about 95,000 clones, with approximately 95% occurring only once. The chain employs TRBV28 and TRBJ1-1; perhaps TRBD1 as D (6 bases). Sequenced: T cells isolated from PBMCs. The receptor was isolated from a human donor in good health. CDR3 loop: CASSRTVTEAFF. CDR3 sequence (DNA): TGTGCCAGCAGCCGGACAGTTACTGAAGCTTTCTTT. Full variable domain (remainder filled in from reference TRBV28 and TRBJ1-1): DVKVTQSSRYLVKRTGEKVFLECVQDMDHENMFWYRQDPGLGLRLIYFSYDVKMKEKGDIPEGYSVSREKKERFSLILESASTNQTSMYLCASSRTVTEAFFGQGTRLTVV.